The clone carrying this T cell receptor (beta chain) was detected a few times. Its antigen is as yet unknown. This record comes from a study of beta chain features in type 1 diabetes. The germline V gene encodes CDR1 GTSNPN and CDR2 SVGIG (reference sequence). The CDR3 runs 14 residues. Deletions cut 2 bases from V and 4 bases from J, with 14 bases between. Of the isolated RNA, all was reverse transcribed, and so the sequenced material was expressed TCRB transcripts. Using immunoSEQ multiplex PCR, the repertoire was profiled, and TCRdb retains in-frame clones only, with some absent. The data contain hundreds of thousands of clones, roughly 13% of them singletons. Whole-study results and caveats: Patients with Type 1 diabetes showed moderately but significantly shorter TCRB CDR3s in all four CD4+ subsets.

The genes are TRBV30 and TRBJ1-1; D call uncertain. This sequence originates from a man aged 18 to 30 with type 1 diabetes. The sample consisted of naive CD4+ T cells from blood. The CDR3 DNA sequence: TGTGCCTGGAGTCCCCGGGGAGGCGGCACTGAAGCTTTCTTT. Translation gives CAWSPRGGGTEAFF.